The 30 T cell receptor beta chains given below trace back to one sample, sequenced in a study of technical replicates of blood from a handful of donors. TCRdb keeps only in-frame clones here, not all; method: immunoSEQ multiplex PCR. The sample records roughly 90,000 clones, 90% to 95% being singletons. Sequenced material: T cells isolated from PBMCs. These receptors were collected from a human donor in good health.

The rearrangement uses TRBV6-5 and TRBJ1-1; maybe TRBD1 (5 bases). From germline, CDR1 is MNHEY and CDR2 SVGAGI. This CDR3 contains 14 residues. V was pared by 3 bases and J by 1 base, with 9 bases between. The CDR3 nucleotides are TGTGCCAGCAGTTATGGGGGGTCGAACACTGAAGCTTTCTTT. Translation gives CASSYGGSNTEAFF.

The genes are TRBV7-9 and TRBJ2-7; the D gene is possibly TRBD1 (6 bases). The CDR3 runs to 14 residues. Trimming took 0 bases from V and 2 from J, leaving 8 bases between them. Germline assignment: CDR1 SEHNR and CDR2 FQNEAQ (reference sequence). The CDR3 reads CASSLAGATYEQYF. In DNA, the CDR3 is TGTGCCAGCAGCTTAGCGGGGGCGACCTACGAGCAGTACTTC.

The chain is built from TRBV5-1 and TRBJ1-1; TRBD1 agrees at 7 bases. The CDR3 is 13 amino acids. CDR1 SGHRS and CDR2 YFSETQ come from the germline V gene. The trim removed 4 bases at V and 5 bases at J, leaving 5 bases unmatched. The CDR3 loop is CASSLTGVTEAFF. CDR3 nucleotides: TGCGCCAGCAGCCTCACAGGGGTGACTGAAGCTTTCTTT.

This chain links TRBV4-1 with TRBJ1-2; no definite D call. The CDR3 is 15 residues long. The germline V and J ends were trimmed by 4 bases and 2 bases, with 14 bases remaining between them. Germline CDR1 MGHRA, CDR2 YSYEKL. The CDR3 protein is CASSPPWAANYGYTF. The CDR3 DNA follows: TGCGCCAGCAGCCCCCCCTGGGCAGCAAACTATGGCTACACCTTC.

V and J are TRBV19 and TRBJ2-3; D is perhaps TRBD2 (5 bases). CDR1 LNHDA and CDR2 SQIVND come from the germline V gene (reference sequence). Trimming cost V 5 bases and J 8 bases, with 14 bases left between them. The CDR3 runs 13 residues. CDR3 nucleotides: TGTGCCAGTAGTGTCACTAGTTCCGGTACGCAGTATTTT. Translating it yields CASSVTSSGTQYF.

The CDR3 region is CASSLIQGAYEQYF. The CDR3 DNA is TGTGCCAGCAGTTTAATCCAGGGCGCCTACGAGCAGTACTTC. This sequence joins TRBV27 and TRBJ2-7; possibly TRBD1 for D (5 bases). CDR1 is MNHEY, CDR2 SMNVEV, per germline (reference sequence). This CDR3 spans 14 amino acids. Trimming took 2 bases from V and 2 from J, leaving 10 bases between them.

V gene TRBV5-1 combines with J gene TRBJ1-2, with a tentative D call TRBD1 (5 bases). Germline V CDR1 and CDR2: SGHRS, YFSETQ. This CDR3 has 16 amino acids. Trimming pared 4 bases from V and 5 bases from J, leaving 21 bases between. The CDR3 DNA follows: TGCGCCAGCAGCACCCTCATTGGTCCAGGGCGGTATGGCTACACCTTC. Its translation: CASSTLIGPGRYGYTF.

The chain joins TRBV14 to TRBJ1-1; maybe TRBD1 (6 bases). The germline gives CDR1 SGHDN, CDR2 FVKESK. The CDR3 loop spans 13 amino acids. V gave up 6 bases and J gave up 1 base, with 9 bases separating them. CDR3 sequence: CASSLQGNTEAFF. Here the CDR3 DNA reads TGTGCCAGCAGTCTACAGGGGAACACTGAAGCTTTCTTT.

This sequence joins TRBV30 and TRBJ1-5; unclear D gene. The germline V gene encodes CDR1 GTSNPN and CDR2 SVGIG (reference sequence). The CDR3 contains 13 residues. Between the trimmed V and J ends, which lost 3 bases and 3 bases, there was a span of 9 bases. The CDR3 region has the DNA TGTGCCTGGAGCTGGCAGGACAATCAGCCCCAGCATTTT. Translating gives CAWSWQDNQPQHF.

The gene calls are TRBV12-5 and TRBJ1-2; no firm D call. Germline CDR1 LGHNT, CDR2 FRNRAP. The germline V and J ends were trimmed by 3 bases and 6 bases, with 14 bases remaining between them. The CDR3 has 14 amino acids. CDR3 sequence (DNA): TGTGCTAGTGGTTTAGGACCCGTGGAGGATGGCTACACCTTC. This gives the protein CASGLGPVEDGYTF.

The genes are TRBV28 and TRBJ2-1; D call uncertain. The V gene's germline CDR1 is MDHEN and CDR2 SYDVKM. V was trimmed by 3 bases and J by 9 bases, leaving 18 bases between them. The CDR3 runs to 15 residues. The chain's CDR3 is CASSLASDQTVEQFF. The CDR3 region has the DNA TGTGCCAGCAGTTTGGCAAGCGACCAGACGGTTGAGCAGTTCTTC.

V is TRBV5-6 and J is TRBJ2-3, with a weak D call TRBD1 (6 bases). The CDR3 length is 17 residues. The germline V gene encodes CDR1 SGHDT and CDR2 YYEEEE. Trimming shortened V by 3 bases and J by 1 base, and 18 bases separated the two germline ends. Here the CDR3 reads CASSWIQDRQGTDTQYF. The CDR3 DNA is TGTGCCAGCAGCTGGATTCAGGACAGACAAGGCACAGATACGCAGTATTTT.

J is TRBJ2-7 and V is TRBV11-3, with TRBD1 as a possible D gene (6 bases). Germline CDR1 reads SGHNT; CDR2 reads YENEEA. V was cut by 5 bases and J by 3 bases, with 20 bases left in between. The CDR3 extends over 16 amino acids. The CDR3 coding sequence is TGTGCCAGCAGCGCCCGAAGGGACACGGGATTCTACGAGCAGTACTTC. The encoded protein is CASSARRDTGFYEQYF.

The chain combines TRBV19 with TRBJ2-7; weak D call: TRBD1 (6 bases). Germline V gene data show CDR1 as LNHDA and CDR2 as SQIVND (reference sequence). The CDR3 consists of 15 residues. Trimming left V 0 bases short and J 2 bases short, with 11 bases between. The CDR3, as DNA: TGTGCCAGTAGTATAGAACAGGGAGCAACCTACGAGCAGTACTTC. The encoded protein is CASSIEQGATYEQYF.

The chain employs TRBV12-5 and TRBJ2-7; no reliable D call. The CDR3 is 11 amino acids. The V and J ends lost 6 bases and 4 bases respectively, with 7 bases between them. Germline V gives CDR1 LGHNT, CDR2 FRNRAP. Here the CDR3 reads CASGFNYEQYF. CDR3 nucleotides: TGTGCTAGTGGCTTTAATTACGAGCAGTACTTC.

This clone showed up just once. The chain uses TRBV6-1 and TRBJ1-4, with 7 bases lining up with TRBD1. Trimming took 4 bases from V and 4 from J; bases not matched to a gene: 6. CDR1 is MNHNS and CDR2 is SASEGT in the germline V gene. The CDR3 is made up of 15 amino acids. The CDR3 loop reads CASSAYDRVNEKLFF. The DNA for the CDR3 is TGTGCCAGCAGTGCTTATGACAGGGTTAATGAAAAACTGTTTTTT.

The chain links TRBV7-9 to TRBJ2-5, with TRBD2 matching 13 bases. V gave up 5 bases and J gave up 5 bases; unmatched junction bases: 8. Germline V gene sequence: CDR1 SEHNR, CDR2 FQNEAQ (reference sequence). The CDR3 loop spans 16 amino acids. The CDR3 loop reads CASSPGLAGEGETQYF. CDR3 bases: TGTGCCAGCAGCCCCGGACTAGCGGGAGAGGGGGAGACCCAGTACTTC.

The rearrangement uses TRBV4-1 and TRBJ1-1, with D perhaps matching TRBD1 (6 bases). Per the germline V gene, CDR1 is MGHRA and CDR2 is YSYEKL. This CDR3 is 17 amino acids long. Trimming took off 1 base at V and 1 base at J, with 16 bases between the two ends. The CDR3: CASSQVRTGRRNTEAFF. The CDR3 DNA sequence: TGCGCCAGCAGCCAAGTGAGAACAGGGCGGCGGAACACTGAAGCTTTCTTT.

The gene calls are TRBV28 and TRBJ2-3; D is unclear. V shed 6 bases and J shed 2 bases, with 18 bases lying between them. Germline V gives CDR1 MDHEN, CDR2 SYDVKM. The CDR3 loop spans 16 amino acids. As DNA, the CDR3 is TGTGCCAGCAGCGATAGAACTATCCGGGTCACAGATACGCAGTATTTT. This gives the protein CASSDRTIRVTDTQYF.

This sequence joins TRBV7-9 and TRBJ2-1; 10 positions agree with TRBD1. V lost 5 bases to trimming and J lost 7 bases; unmatched junction nucleotides: 17. The V gene's germline CDR1 is SEHNR and CDR2 FQNEAQ (reference sequence). This CDR3 region has 18 residues. CDR3 protein: CASSPPARDRGGRNEQFF. The DNA for the CDR3 is TGTGCCAGCAGCCCCCCCGCCAGGGACAGGGGAGGTAGGAATGAGCAGTTCTTC.

V usage is TRBV11-2 and J usage is TRBJ1-2; possibly TRBD1 for D (6 bases). V was shortened by 6 bases and J by 4 bases, with 18 bases between the two germline ends. This CDR3 is built from 15 residues. Germline V lookup: CDR1 SGHAT, CDR2 FQNNGV. The CDR3 is CASRGLRDISYGYTF. The CDR3 DNA reads as TGTGCCAGCAGGGGCCTCCGGGACATCAGCTATGGCTACACCTTC. Combining the CDR3 with reference TRBV11-2 and TRBJ1-2 gives the whole variable domain EAGVAQSPRYKIIEKRQSVAFWCNPISGHATLYWYQQILGQGPKLLIQFQNNGVVDDSQLPKDRFSAERLKGVDSTLKIQPAKLEDSAVYLCASRGLRDISYGYTFGSGTRLTVV.

The J gene is TRBJ1-3, the V gene TRBV11-2, with D unclear. Trimming removed 2 bases from V and 0 bases from J, with 8 bases in between. The CDR3 has 15 amino acids. Per the germline V gene, CDR1 is SGHAT and CDR2 is FQNNGV. The CDR3 is CASSLYWSSGNTIYF. The CDR3, as DNA: TGTGCCAGCAGCTTATACTGGAGCTCTGGAAACACCATATATTTT. The full variable domain, its missing parts supplied by reference TRBV11-2 and TRBJ1-3, is EAGVAQSPRYKIIEKRQSVAFWCNPISGHATLYWYQQILGQGPKLLIQFQNNGVVDDSQLPKDRFSAERLKGVDSTLKIQPAKLEDSAVYLCASSLYWSSGNTIYFGEGSWLTVV.

The chain is built from TRBV2 and TRBJ1-1; 7 bases fit TRBD1. V was pared by 8 bases and J by 4 bases, with 10 bases of the junction left unmatched. This CDR3 is built from 14 residues. Per germline, CDR1 SNHLY and CDR2 FYNNEI. The CDR3: CASRGDSWGTEAFF. The CDR3 region has the DNA TGTGCCAGCCGAGGGGACAGCTGGGGCACTGAAGCTTTCTTT. Supplemented by reference TRBV2 and TRBJ1-1, the full variable domain reads EPEVTQTPSHQVTQMGQEVILRCVPISNHLYFYWYRQILGQKVEFLVSFYNNEISEKSEIFDDQFSVERPDGSNFTLKIRSTKLEDSAMYFCASRGDSWGTEAFFGQGTRLTVV.

The rearrangement uses TRBV6-5 and TRBJ1-1; D may be TRBD1 (6 bases). The CDR3 consists of 14 residues. Trimming shortened V by 0 bases and J by 5 bases, and 10 bases separated the two germline ends. Germline CDR1 is MNHEY and CDR2 is SVGAGI. CDR3 bases: TGTGCCAGCAGTTACTCTTACAGGGAAACTGAAGCTTTCTTT. This sequence encodes CASSYSYRETEAFF.

This chain links TRBV5-1 with TRBJ1-4, with D tentatively TRBD1 (6 bases). V shed 2 bases and J shed 3 bases, with 17 bases lying between them. This CDR3 has 17 amino acids. In germline, CDR1 is SGHRS, CDR2 YFSETQ. The CDR3 region is CASSFMAGAQPNEKLFF. DNA for the CDR3: TGCGCCAGCAGCTTCATGGCAGGGGCGCAGCCTAATGAAAAACTGTTTTTT.

J is TRBJ1-1 and V is TRBV5-1, with D unclear. V was trimmed by 4 bases and J by 4 bases, leaving 17 bases between them. Germline lookup yields CDR1 SGHRS and CDR2 YFSETQ. The CDR3 consists of 15 residues. The CDR3: CASSLAAGGATEAFF. In DNA, the CDR3 is TGCGCCAGCAGCCTGGCTGCAGGAGGAGCCACTGAAGCTTTCTTT.

The rearrangement joins TRBV6-5 to TRBJ2-7, with 7 bases fitting TRBD2. After removal of 4 bases from V and 2 bases from J, the junction contained 5 bases not matched to a gene. Germline-derived CDR1 and CDR2 are MNHEY and SVGAGI. CDR3 length: 14 residues. CDR3 amino acids: CASSSPSGTYEQYF. The CDR3 nucleotides read TGTGCCAGCAGTTCCCCTAGCGGTACCTACGAGCAGTACTTC.

The rearrangement uses TRBV9 and TRBJ2-7, with 7 bases identical to TRBD2. This CDR3 contains 16 residues. Unmatched junction bases numbered 12, after V lost 4 bases and J lost 2 bases. Germline CDR1 reads SGDLS; CDR2 reads YYNGEE. CDR3 bases: TGTGCCAGCAGCCCCAGCTTCGGGGGAGGGCCCTACGAGCAGTACTTC. Its translation is CASSPSFGGGPYEQYF. The whole variable domain, filled in from reference TRBV9 and TRBJ2-7, reads DSGVTQTPKHLITATGQRVTLRCSPRSGDLSVYWYQQSLDQGLQFLIQYYNGEERAKGNILERFSAQQFPDLHSELNLSSLELGDSALYFCASSPSFGGGPYEQYFGPGTRLTVT.

Regarding this clone: The sample contains more than one DNA sequence encoding this CDR3. The chain has TRBV10-3 and TRBJ2-2, with TRBD2 identical over 14 bases. This CDR3 contains 18 residues. Germline V gene lookup returns CDR1 ENHRY and CDR2 SYGVKD. With V trimmed by 5 bases and J by 2 bases, 7 bases remained unmatched. CDR3: CAISMTSGRALNTGELFF. The CDR3 DNA sequence: TGTGCCATCAGTATGACTAGCGGGAGGGCCCTTAACACCGGGGAGCTGTTTTTT.

The chain combines TRBV6-5 with TRBJ1-5; TRBD1 matches at 7 bases. This CDR3 has 15 amino acids. The V gene's germline CDR1 is MNHEY and CDR2 SVGAGI. Unmatched junction bases numbered 8, after V lost 6 bases and J lost 3 bases. CDR3 sequence (DNA): TGTGCCAGCAGCCCGACAGGGAGCCTCAATCAGCCCCAGCATTTT. Protein: CASSPTGSLNQPQHF.